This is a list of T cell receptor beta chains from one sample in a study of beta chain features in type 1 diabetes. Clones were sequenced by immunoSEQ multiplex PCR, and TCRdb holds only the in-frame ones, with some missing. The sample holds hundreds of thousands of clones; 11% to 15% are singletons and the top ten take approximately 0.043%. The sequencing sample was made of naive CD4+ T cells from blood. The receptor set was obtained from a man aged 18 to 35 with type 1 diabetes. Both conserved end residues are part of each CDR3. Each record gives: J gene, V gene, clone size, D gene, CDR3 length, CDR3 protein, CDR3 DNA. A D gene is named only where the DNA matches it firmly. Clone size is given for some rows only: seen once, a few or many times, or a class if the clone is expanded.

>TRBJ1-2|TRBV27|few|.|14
CASRRTVGSYGYTF
TGTGCCAGCAGGCGGACAGTGGGTAGCTATGGCTACACCTTC
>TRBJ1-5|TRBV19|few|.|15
CASRRTERGNQPQHF
TGTGCCAGTAGGAGGACAGAGAGGGGCAATCAGCCCCAGCATTTT
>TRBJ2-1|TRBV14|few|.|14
CASSQEARYNEQFF
TGTGCCAGCAGCCAAGAAGCTCGGTACAATGAGCAGTTCTTC
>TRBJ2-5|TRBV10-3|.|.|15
CATTDSAFIQETQYF
TGTGCCACTACGGACAGCGCATTCATACAAGAGACCCAGTACTTC
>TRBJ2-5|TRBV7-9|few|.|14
CASSTRGAWETQYF
TGTGCCAGCAGCACCAGAGGGGCGTGGGAGACCCAGTACTTC
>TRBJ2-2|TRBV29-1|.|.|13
CSVEGVGAGELFF
TGCAGCGTTGAAGGGGTAGGGGCAGGGGAGCTGTTTTTT
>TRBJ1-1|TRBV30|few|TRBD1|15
CASSRDRGPGTEAFF
TGTGCCTCCTCCCGGGACAGGGGGCCGGGCACTGAAGCTTTCTTT
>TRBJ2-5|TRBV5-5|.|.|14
CASSFWGSQETQYF
TGTGCCAGCAGCTTTTGGGGATCCCAAGAGACCCAGTACTTC
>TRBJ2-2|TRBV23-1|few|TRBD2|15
CASSRIAGGIGELFF
TGCGCCAGCAGTCGTATAGCGGGAGGTATAGGGGAGCTGTTTTTT
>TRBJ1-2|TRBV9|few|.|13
CASSPRSSGGYTF
TGTGCCAGCAGCCCTAGGTCCAGCGGCGGCTACACCTTC
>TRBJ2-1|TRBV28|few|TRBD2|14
CASSLGGKYNEQFF
TGTGCCAGCAGTCTCGGGGGGAAATACAATGAGCAGTTCTTC
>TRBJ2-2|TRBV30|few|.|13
CAWAGTNTGELFF
TGTGCCTGGGCGGGGACAAACACCGGGGAGCTGTTTTTT
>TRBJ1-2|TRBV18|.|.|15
CASSPGRGADYGYTF
TGTGCCAGCTCACCTGGGCGGGGCGCGGACTATGGCTACACCTTC
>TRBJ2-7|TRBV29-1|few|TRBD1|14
CSVAGQGLAYEQYF
TGCAGCGTTGCGGGACAGGGACTCGCCTACGAGCAGTACTTC
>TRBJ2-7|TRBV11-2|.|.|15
CASSSVRDTTYEQYF
TGTGCCAGCAGCTCCGTCCGGGACACAACCTACGAGCAGTACTTC
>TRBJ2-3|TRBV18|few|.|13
CASSPPNADTQYF
TGTGCCAGCTCACCACCGAATGCAGATACGCAGTATTTT
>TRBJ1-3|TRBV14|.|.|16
CASSLDRNQPGNTIYF
TGTGCCAGCAGCCTCGACCGGAACCAACCTGGAAACACCATATATTTT
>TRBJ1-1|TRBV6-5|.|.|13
CASRSPVNTEAFF
TGTGCCAGCAGATCTCCGGTAAACACTGAAGCTTTCTTT
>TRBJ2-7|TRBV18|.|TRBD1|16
CASSPFGTGVSYEQYF
TGTGCCAGCTCACCCTTCGGGACAGGGGTCTCCTACGAGCAGTACTTC
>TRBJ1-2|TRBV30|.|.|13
CAWSGTGGYGYTF
TGTGCCTGGAGTGGAACAGGCGGCTATGGCTACACCTTC
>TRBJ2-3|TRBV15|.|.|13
CATSRDFLHTQYF
TGTGCCACCAGCAGAGATTTCTTGCATACGCAGTATTTT
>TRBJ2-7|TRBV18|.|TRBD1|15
CASSPNRDSPYEQYF
TGTGCCAGCTCACCGAACCGGGACAGTCCCTACGAGCAGTACTTC
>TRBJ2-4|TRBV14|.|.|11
CASSIGLLQYF
TGTGCCAGCAGCATAGGCCTGCTTCAGTACTTC
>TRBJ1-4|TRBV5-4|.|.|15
CASSLFSMFGEKLFF
TGTGCCAGCAGCTTGTTCAGTATGTTCGGCGAAAAACTGTTTTTT
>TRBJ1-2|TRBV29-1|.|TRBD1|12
CSVIGQGSGYTF
TGCAGCGTCATTGGACAGGGCTCCGGCTACACCTTC
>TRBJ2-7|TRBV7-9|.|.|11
CASSPSYEQYF
TGTGCCAGCAGCCCTTCCTACGAGCAGTACTTC
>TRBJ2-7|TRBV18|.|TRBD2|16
CASSPPDGGGTYEQYF
TGTGCCAGCTCACCACCGGACGGCGGGGGGACCTACGAGCAGTACTTC
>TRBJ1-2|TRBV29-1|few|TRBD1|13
CSVASGGYYGYTF
TGCAGCGTTGCGTCAGGGGGATACTATGGCTACACCTTC
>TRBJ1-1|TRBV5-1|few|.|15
CASSGWQGRVTEAFF
TGCGCCAGCAGCGGGTGGCAGGGTAGGGTCACTGAAGCTTTCTTT
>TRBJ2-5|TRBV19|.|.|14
CASSIRDAQETQYF
TGTGCCAGTAGTATCCGGGACGCCCAAGAGACCCAGTACTTC
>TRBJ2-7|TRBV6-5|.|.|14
CASSASPGPYEQYF
TGTGCCAGCAGTGCCTCACCGGGACCCTACGAGCAGTACTTC
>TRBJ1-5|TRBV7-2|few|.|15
CASSLNWVSNQPQHF
TGTGCCAGCAGCTTAAATTGGGTTAGCAATCAGCCCCAGCATTTT
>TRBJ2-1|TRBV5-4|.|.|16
CASSSETESSYNEQFF
TGTGCCAGCAGCTCGGAGACAGAGAGCTCCTACAATGAGCAGTTCTTC
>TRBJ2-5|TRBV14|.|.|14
CASSQGSGLGPKYF
TGTGCCAGCAGCCAAGGTTCGGGTTTGGGACCGAAGTACTTC
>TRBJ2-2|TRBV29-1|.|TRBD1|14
CSVMTGGGTGELFF
TGCAGCGTTATGACAGGGGGAGGCACCGGGGAGCTGTTTTTT
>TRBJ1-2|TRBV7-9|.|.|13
CASSLDLSYGYTF
TGTGCCAGCAGCTTAGACCTCTCCTATGGCTACACCTTC
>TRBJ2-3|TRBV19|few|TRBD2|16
CASSRLAGESTDTQYF
TGTGCCAGTAGTCGACTAGCGGGAGAGTCCACAGATACGCAGTATTTT
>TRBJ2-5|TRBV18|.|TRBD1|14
CASSPGQGEETQYF
TGTGCCAGCTCACCAGGACAGGGGGAAGAGACCCAGTACTTC
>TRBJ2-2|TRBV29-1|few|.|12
CSVGDGAGELFF
TGCAGCGTTGGTGACGGCGCCGGGGAGCTGTTTTTT
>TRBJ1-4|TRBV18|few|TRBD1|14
CASSPDRGGEKLFF
TGTGCCAGCTCACCCGACAGGGGCGGCGAAAAACTGTTTTTT
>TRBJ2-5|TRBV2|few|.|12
CASSFDGPTQYF
TGTGCCAGCAGCTTTGACGGGCCCACCCAGTACTTC
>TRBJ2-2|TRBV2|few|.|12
CASSEGGWELFF
TGTGCCAGCAGTGAAGGGGGATGGGAGCTGTTTTTT
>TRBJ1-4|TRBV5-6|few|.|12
CASSLSSEKLFF
TGTGCCAGCAGCTTGAGCAGTGAAAAACTGTTTTTT
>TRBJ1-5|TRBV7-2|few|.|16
CASSLWLSIGNQPQHF
TGTGCCAGCAGCTTGTGGCTCTCTATCGGCAATCAGCCCCAGCATTTT
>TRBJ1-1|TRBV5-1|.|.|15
CASSWGHGMNTEAFF
TGCGCCAGCAGCTGGGGGCACGGCATGAACACTGAAGCTTTCTTT
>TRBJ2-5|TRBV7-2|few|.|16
CASSPGGGGLQETQYF
TGTGCCAGCAGCCCTGGGGGCGGGGGTCTCCAAGAGACCCAGTACTTC
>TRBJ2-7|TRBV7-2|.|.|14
CASSRPGAAYEQYF
TGTGCCAGCAGCCGCCCAGGGGCGGCCTACGAGCAGTACTTC